Detailed here is one T cell receptor (beta chain). Deletions cut 0 bases from V and 6 bases from J, with 4 bases between. The CDR3 has 11 residues. Germline V gene sequence: CDR1 SGHRS, CDR2 YFSETQ. The data stem from a study of immune cell composition in non-small cell lung cancer. Produced via immunoSEQ multiplex PCR; TCRdb's table is partial and in-frame only. Of about 4,600 clones in the sample, under 80% were seen once. The specimen sequenced was lung tumor tissue. This clonotype was obtained from a human donor with non-small cell lung cancer. The rearrangement joins TRBV5-1 to TRBJ2-7; D is undetermined. CDR3 DNA: TGCGCCAGCAGCTTGGGGGCCGAGCAGTACTTC. The encoded protein is CASSLGAEQYF.